This T cell receptor (beta chain) was sequenced for a study of control samples from healthy donors and cancer patients. Trimming at V came to 3 bases and at J to 4 bases, leaving 5 bases not matched to a gene. The CDR3 extends over 15 amino acids. Per the germline V gene, CDR1 is MNHNS and CDR2 is SASEGT. Clones were read by immunoSEQ multiplex PCR, and TCRdb kept only the in-frame ones, dropping some. The sample lists about 12,000 clones, around 89% occurring once. This TCR came from a male donor with melanoma. This chain uses TRBV6-1 with TRBJ2-2, with 7 bases identical to TRBD2. The sample was formalin-fixed, paraffin-embedded tissue. The CDR3 bases are TGTGCCAGCAGTGAGGGACTAACACCCACCGGGGAGCTGTTTTTT. It yields the protein CASSEGLTPTGELFF.